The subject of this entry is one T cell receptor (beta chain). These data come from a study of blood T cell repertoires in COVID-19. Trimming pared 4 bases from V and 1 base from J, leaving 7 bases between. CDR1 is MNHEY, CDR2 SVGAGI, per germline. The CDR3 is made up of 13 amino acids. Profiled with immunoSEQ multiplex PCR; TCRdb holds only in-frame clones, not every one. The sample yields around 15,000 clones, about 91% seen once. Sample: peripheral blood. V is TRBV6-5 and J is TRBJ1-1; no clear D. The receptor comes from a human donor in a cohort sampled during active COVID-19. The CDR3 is CASSFTANTEAFF. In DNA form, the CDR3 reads TGTGCCAGCAGTTTTACAGCGAACACTGAAGCTTTCTTT.